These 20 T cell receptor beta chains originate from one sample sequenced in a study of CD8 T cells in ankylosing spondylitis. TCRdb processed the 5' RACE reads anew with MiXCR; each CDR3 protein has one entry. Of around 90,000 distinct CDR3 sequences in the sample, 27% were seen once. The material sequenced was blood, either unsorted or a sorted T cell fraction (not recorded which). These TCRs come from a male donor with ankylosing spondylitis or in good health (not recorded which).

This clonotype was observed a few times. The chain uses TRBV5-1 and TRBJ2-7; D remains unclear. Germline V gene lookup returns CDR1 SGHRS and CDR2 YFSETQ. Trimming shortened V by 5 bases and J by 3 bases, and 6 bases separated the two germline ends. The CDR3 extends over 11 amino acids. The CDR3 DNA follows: TGCGCCAGCAGAGAGGACTACGAGCAGTACGTC. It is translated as CASREDYEQYV.

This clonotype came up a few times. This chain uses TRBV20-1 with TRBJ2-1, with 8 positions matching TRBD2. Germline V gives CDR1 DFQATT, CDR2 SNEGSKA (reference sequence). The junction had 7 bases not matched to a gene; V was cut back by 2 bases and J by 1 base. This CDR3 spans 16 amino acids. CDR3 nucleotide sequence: TGCAGTGCTAGACCTCGCGTAGCGGGGTCCTACAATGAGCAGTTCTTC. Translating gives CSARPRVAGSYNEQFF.

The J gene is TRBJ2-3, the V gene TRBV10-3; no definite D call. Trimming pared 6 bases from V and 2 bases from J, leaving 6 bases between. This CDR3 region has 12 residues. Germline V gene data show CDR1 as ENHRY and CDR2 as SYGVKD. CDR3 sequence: CAISPDTDTQYF. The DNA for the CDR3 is TGTGCCATCAGCCCGGACACAGATACGCAGTATTTT.

The CDR3 sequence is CASSLMVQSYNEQFF. CDR3 coding DNA: TGTGCCAGCAGCTTAATGGTACAGTCCTACAATGAGCAGTTCTTC. The J gene is TRBJ2-1, the V gene TRBV7-3; no definite D call. V shed 1 base and J shed 1 base, with 8 bases lying between them. The CDR3 has 15 residues. Germline V gene lookup returns CDR1 SGHTA and CDR2 FQGTGA.

CDR3 coding DNA: TGTGCCAGCAAAGCCTACACTTTACCAAATCAGCCCCAGCATTTT. Protein sequence: CASKAYTLPNQPQHF. The chain has TRBV5-6 and TRBJ1-5; no clear D. In germline, CDR1 is SGHDT, CDR2 YYEEEE. V was shortened by 6 bases and J by 4 bases, with 17 bases between the two germline ends. CDR3 size: 15 residues. Full variable domain (missing parts from reference TRBV5-6 and TRBJ1-5): DAGVTQSPTHLIKTRGQQVTLRCSPKSGHDTVSWYQQALGQGPQFIFQYYEEEERQRGNFPDRFSGHQFPNYSSELNVNALLLGDSALYLCASKAYTLPNQPQHFGDGTRLSIL.

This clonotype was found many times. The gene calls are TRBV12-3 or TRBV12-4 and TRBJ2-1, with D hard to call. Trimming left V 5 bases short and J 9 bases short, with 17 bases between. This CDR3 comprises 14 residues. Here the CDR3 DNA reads TGTGCCAGCAGTACACGCCCTGGGGTTAGTGAGCAGTTCTTC. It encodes CASSTRPGVSEQFF.

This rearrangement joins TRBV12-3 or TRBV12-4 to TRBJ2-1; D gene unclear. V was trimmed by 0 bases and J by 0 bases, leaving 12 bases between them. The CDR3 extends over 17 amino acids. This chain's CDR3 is CASSLALGDGSYNEQFF. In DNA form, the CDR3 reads TGTGCCAGCAGTTTAGCGCTTGGCGATGGCTCCTACAATGAGCAGTTCTTC.

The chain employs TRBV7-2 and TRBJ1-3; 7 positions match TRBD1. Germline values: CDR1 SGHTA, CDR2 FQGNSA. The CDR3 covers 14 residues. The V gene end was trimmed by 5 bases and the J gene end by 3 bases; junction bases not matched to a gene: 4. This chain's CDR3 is CASSEQGSGNTIYF. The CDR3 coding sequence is TGTGCCAGCAGCGAACAGGGGAGTGGAAACACCATATATTTT.

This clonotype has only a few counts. The DNA for the CDR3 is TGCGCCAGCAGCTTGGGGGGAATGCGTGCTTTCTTT. Its protein product is CASSLGGMRAFF. The rearrangement links TRBV5-1 to TRBJ1-1; no definite D call. Germline CDR1 SGHRS, CDR2 YFSETQ. Trimming cost V 0 bases and J 11 bases, with 11 bases left between them. The CDR3 extends over 12 amino acids.

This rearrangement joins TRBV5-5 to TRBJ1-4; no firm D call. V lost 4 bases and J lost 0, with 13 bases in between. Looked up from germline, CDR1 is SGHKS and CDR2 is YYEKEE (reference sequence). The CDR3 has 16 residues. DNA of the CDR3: TGTGCCAGCAGCGCGGCCCACGGTTCAACTAATGAAAAACTGTTTTTT. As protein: CASSAAHGSTNEKLFF. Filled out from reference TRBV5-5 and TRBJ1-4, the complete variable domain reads DAGVTQSPTHLIKTRGQQVTLRCSPISGHKSVSWYQQVLGQGPQFIFQYYEKEERGRGNFPDRFSARQFPNYSSELNVNALLLGDSALYLCASSAAHGSTNEKLFFGSGTQLSVL.

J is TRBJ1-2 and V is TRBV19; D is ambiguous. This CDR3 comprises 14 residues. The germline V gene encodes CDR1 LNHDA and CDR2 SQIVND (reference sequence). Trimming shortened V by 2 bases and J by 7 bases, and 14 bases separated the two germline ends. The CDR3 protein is CASSIYSTSRGYTF. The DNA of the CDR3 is TGTGCCAGTAGTATATACAGTACGTCCCGTGGCTACACCTTC.

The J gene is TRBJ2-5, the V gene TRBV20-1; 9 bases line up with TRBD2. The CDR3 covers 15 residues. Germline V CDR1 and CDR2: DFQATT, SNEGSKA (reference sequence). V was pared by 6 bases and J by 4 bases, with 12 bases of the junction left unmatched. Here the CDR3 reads CSAKFGGRASETQYF. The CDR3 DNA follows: TGCAGTGCCAAATTTGGCGGGAGGGCCTCAGAGACCCAGTACTTC.

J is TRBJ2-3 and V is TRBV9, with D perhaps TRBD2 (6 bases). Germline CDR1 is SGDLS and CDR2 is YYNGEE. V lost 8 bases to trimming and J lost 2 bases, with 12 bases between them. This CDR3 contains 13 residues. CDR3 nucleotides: TGTGCCAGTGCACGCGGGGACACAGATACGCAGTATTTT. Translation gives CASARGDTDTQYF.

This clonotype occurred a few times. As DNA, the CDR3 is TGCAGTGCTAGAGATTTGCACAACTCCTACGAGCAGTACTTC. This sequence encodes CSARDLHNSYEQYF. The rearrangement uses TRBV20-1 and TRBJ2-7; no clear D gene. Germline-derived CDR1 and CDR2 are DFQATT and SNEGSKA (reference sequence). V was pared by 0 bases and J by 0 bases, with 9 bases between. The CDR3 contains 14 residues.

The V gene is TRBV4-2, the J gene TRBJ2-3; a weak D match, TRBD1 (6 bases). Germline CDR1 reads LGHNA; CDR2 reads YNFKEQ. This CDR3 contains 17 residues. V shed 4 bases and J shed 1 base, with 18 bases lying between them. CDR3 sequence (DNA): TGTGCCAGCAGCCTCCGACTTGGGGGCGGTGGCACAGATACGCAGTATTTT. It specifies CASSLRLGGGGTDTQYF.

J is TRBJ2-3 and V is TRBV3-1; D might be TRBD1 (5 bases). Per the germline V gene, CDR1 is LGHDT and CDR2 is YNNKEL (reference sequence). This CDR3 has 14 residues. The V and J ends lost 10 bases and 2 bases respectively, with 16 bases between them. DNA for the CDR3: TGTGCCACTTCAAGATCAGGGCTCACAGATACGCAGTATTTT. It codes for CATSRSGLTDTQYF.

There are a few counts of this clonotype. The chain's CDR3 is CASSLELFEAETQYF. For the CDR3, the DNA is TGCGCCAGCAGCTTGGAGCTGTTTGAGGCAGAGACCCAGTACTTC. This rearrangement joins TRBV5-1 to TRBJ2-5; D gene uncertain. Germline assignment: CDR1 SGHRS and CDR2 YFSETQ. V lost 0 bases to trimming and J lost 4 bases, with 13 bases between them. The CDR3 runs 15 residues.

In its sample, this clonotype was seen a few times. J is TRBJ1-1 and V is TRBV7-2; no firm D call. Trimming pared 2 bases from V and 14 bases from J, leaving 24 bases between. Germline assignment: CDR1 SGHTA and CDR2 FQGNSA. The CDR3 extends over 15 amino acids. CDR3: CASSLLLGRQAVGFF. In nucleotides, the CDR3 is TGTGCCAGCAGCTTATTGCTAGGTCGGCAGGCCGTCGGGTTCTTT. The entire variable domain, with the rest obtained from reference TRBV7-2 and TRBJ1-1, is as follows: GAGVSQSPSNKVTEKGKDVELRCDPISGHTALYWYRQSLGQGLEFLIYFQGNSAPDKSGLPSDRFSAERTGGSVSTLTIQRTQQEDSAVYLCASSLLLGRQAVGFFGQGTRLTVV.

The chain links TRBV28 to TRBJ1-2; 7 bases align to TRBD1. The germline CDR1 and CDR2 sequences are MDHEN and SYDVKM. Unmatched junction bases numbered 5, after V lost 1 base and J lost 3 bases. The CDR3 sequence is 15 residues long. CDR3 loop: CASSLLAQGDYGYTF. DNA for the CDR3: TGTGCCAGCAGTTTATTGGCCCAGGGGGACTATGGCTACACCTTC.

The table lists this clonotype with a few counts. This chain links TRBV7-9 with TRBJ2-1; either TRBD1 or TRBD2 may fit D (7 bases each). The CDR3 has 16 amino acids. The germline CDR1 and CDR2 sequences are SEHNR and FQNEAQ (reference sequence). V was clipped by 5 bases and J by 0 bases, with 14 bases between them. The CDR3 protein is CASSPRGGSSYNEQFF. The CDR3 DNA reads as TGTGCCAGCAGCCCCAGGGGGGGTAGCTCCTACAATGAGCAGTTCTTC.